This TCR beta chain appears in the sequencing data of a study of blood T cell repertoires in COVID-19. Study overall: Nucleic acid was either cDNA or gDNA, and it came from T cells, B-cell-depleted T cells, or PBMCs.

Germline V lookup: CDR1 MRHNA, CDR2 SNTAGT. With V trimmed by 4 bases and J by 0 bases, 5 bases remained unmatched. The CDR3 sequence is 15 residues long. Adults between about 18 and 95 years of age took part from more than 20 US areas. Methods used by the authors: Cell counts per sample came from amplifying reference gene primers. Sequenced by immunoSEQ multiplex PCR; TCRdb stores in-frame clones only, minus some. The V and J calls and clone size are taken from that table; D and trimming were inferred from the DNA. Of 250,000 or so clones listed, about nine tenths are singletons. This sequence was found in a woman between 25 and 40 years old with acute COVID-19. The source material was PBMCs or T cells enriched from blood (not recorded which). The V gene is TRBV6-4, the J gene TRBJ2-7; 8 bases are a match to TRBD2. The CDR3, as DNA: TGTGCCAGCAGTGCCGAGCGGGGGTCCTCCTACGAGCAGTACTTC. It translates to CASSAERGSSYEQYF.